This TCR beta chain was captured in a study of beta chain features in type 1 diabetes. The entirety of the isolated RNA underwent reverse transcription, so expressed TCRB transcripts were sequenced. Profiled with immunoSEQ multiplex PCR; TCRdb holds only in-frame clones, not every one. The sample holds over 700,000 clones, about a sixth seen once. This clone was seen more than once but under ten times. The CDR3 runs 14 residues. Trimming removed 4 bases at V and 5 bases at J, with 14 bases between. Germline assignment: CDR1 SGHTA and CDR2 FQGNSA. The gene calls are TRBV7-2 and TRBJ1-1, with D tentatively TRBD1 (6 bases). This receptor was identified in a woman younger than 30 in good health. The sequenced material came from naive CD4+ T cells from blood. The CDR3 DNA reads TGTGCCAGCAGCTCGGACAGATTATATACTGAAGCTTTCTTT. Translation: CASSSDRLYTEAFF. The full variable domain, rest sourced from reference TRBV7-2 and TRBJ1-1, is GAGVSQSPSNKVTEKGKDVELRCDPISGHTALYWYRQSLGQGLEFLIYFQGNSAPDKSGLPSDRFSAERTGGSVSTLTIQRTQQEDSAVYLCASSSDRLYTEAFFGQGTRLTVV.